These 20 T cell receptor beta chains were sequenced from one sample in a study of blood T cell repertoires in COVID-19. Produced via immunoSEQ multiplex PCR; TCRdb's table is partial and in-frame only. The sample lists tens of thousands of clones, less than 95% occurring once. The specimen sequenced was peripheral blood. All receptors come from a woman aged 45-65 years in a cohort sampled during active COVID-19.

The genes are TRBV28 and TRBJ1-2; 7 bases line up with TRBD1. The trim removed 6 bases at V and 4 bases at J, leaving 8 bases unmatched. The CDR3 consists of 14 residues. The germline V gene encodes CDR1 MDHEN and CDR2 SYDVKM. CDR3 amino acids: CASSLMGQIYGYTF. The CDR3 bases are TGTGCCAGCAGCCTTATGGGACAGATCTATGGCTACACCTTC.

The J gene is TRBJ2-2, the V gene TRBV2; possibly TRBD2 for D (6 bases). V lost 7 bases to trimming and J lost 2 bases, with 17 bases between them. Germline V gene lookup returns CDR1 SNHLY and CDR2 FYNNEI. The CDR3 totals 16 residues. The CDR3 loop reads CASTLEASENTGELFF. The CDR3 DNA is TGTGCCAGCACTCTGGAGGCTAGCGAAAACACCGGGGAGCTGTTTTTT.

This rearrangement joins TRBV28 to TRBJ1-4; D might be TRBD1 (5 bases). V dropped 4 bases and J dropped 7 bases, with 19 bases sitting between them. The CDR3 runs 16 residues. Germline CDR1 is MDHEN and CDR2 is SYDVKM. This chain's CDR3 is CASSSQLGTGGEKLFF. CDR3 nucleotides: TGTGCCAGCAGTTCGCAACTCGGGACTGGGGGTGAAAAACTGTTTTTT.

The chain employs TRBV28 and TRBJ2-6; D gene unclear. CDR1 is MDHEN and CDR2 is SYDVKM in the germline V gene. CDR3 length equals 15 residues. Trimming stripped 6 bases from V and 1 base from J, with 10 bases between. CDR3 DNA sequence: TGTGCCAGCAGCCCCTCGGGTTCTGGGGCCAACGTCCTGACTTTC. Amino acid sequence: CASSPSGSGANVLTF.

CDR3: CASSLDGTSGSTDTQYF. CDR3 nucleotide sequence: TGTGCCAGCAGCTTAGACGGAACTAGCGGTTCCACAGATACGCAGTATTTT. The chain uses TRBV7-9 and TRBJ2-3, with 8 bases lining up with TRBD2. From germline, CDR1 is SEHNR and CDR2 FQNEAQ (reference sequence). The CDR3 extends over 17 amino acids. Trimming took 1 base from V and 2 from J; bases not matched to a gene: 8.

V is TRBV21-1 and J is TRBJ2-2; the DNA was not used to check the table's D call, TRBD1. TRBV21-1 is given as a pseudogene. CDR3 size: 21 residues. The CDR3 protein is CASSKGRPPPSGTGESGELFF. CDR3 in DNA: TGTGCCAGCAGCAAAGGACGACCTCCCCCGTCCGGGACAGGGGAGTCCGGGGAGCTGTTTTTT.

The chain's CDR3 is CASSLRETVSGNTIYF. CDR3 bases: TGTGCCAGCAGTTTGAGGGAAACAGTCTCTGGAAACACCATATATTTT. This chain links TRBV28 with TRBJ1-3; D is unclear. The CDR3 totals 16 residues. Between the trimmed V and J ends, which lost 3 bases and 0 bases, there was a span of 12 bases. Germline CDR1 and CDR2: MDHEN and SYDVKM.

This sequence joins TRBV15 and TRBJ1-5; D call uncertain. Germline CDR1 is LNHNV and CDR2 is YYDKDF (reference sequence). With 0 bases removed from V and 4 bases from J, the gap between germline ends came to 7 bases. The CDR3 runs 14 residues. CDR3 protein: CATSRDGGNQPQHF. The CDR3 bases are TGTGCCACCAGCAGAGATGGAGGGAATCAGCCCCAGCATTTT.

This clone has just a few counts. The rearrangement uses TRBV7-9 and TRBJ2-7; 7 bases are shared with TRBD2. CDR1 and CDR2 from the germline V gene are SEHNR and FQNEAQ (reference sequence). The ends lost 4 bases at V and 3 bases at J; junction bases unmatched: 18. This CDR3 has 18 residues. This CDR3 is CASSSRVGGRINSYEQYF. As DNA, the CDR3 is TGTGCCAGCAGCTCGCGGGTGGGAGGGCGGATAAACAGCTACGAGCAGTACTTC.

The V gene is TRBV25-1, the J gene TRBJ2-5, with TRBD2 matching over 8 bases. The junction had 5 bases not matched to a gene; V was cut back by 3 bases and J by 5 bases. The CDR3 consists of 14 residues. Looked up from germline, CDR1 is MGHDK and CDR2 is SYGVNS. The CDR3 nucleotides are TGTGCCAGCAGTGATTCCGGGACTAGGGAGACCCAGTACTTC. It specifies CASSDSGTRETQYF.

This clone has a single count. V is TRBV5-4 and J is TRBJ1-3; a weak D match, TRBD1 (5 bases). CDR1 and CDR2 from the germline V gene are SGHNT and YYREEE (reference sequence). Trimming took off 4 bases at V and 1 base at J, with 15 bases between the two ends. This CDR3 has 16 amino acids. CDR3 DNA: TGTGCCAGCAGCACCGGAACGCGGGGGTCTGGAAACACCATATATTTT. It is translated as CASSTGTRGSGNTIYF.

This chain joins TRBV3-1 (or the pseudogene TRBV3-2) and TRBJ2-6; D gene unclear. Per germline, CDR1 LGHDT and CDR2 YNNKEL (reference sequence). The CDR3 loop spans 16 amino acids. The V end lost 4 bases, the J end lost 2 bases, and 12 bases lay between the germline ends. The DNA of the CDR3 is TGTGCCAGCAGCCCCTGGGTAGAGGCTGGGGCCAACGTCCTGACTTTC. It encodes CASSPWVEAGANVLTF.

V usage is TRBV4-1 and J usage is TRBJ2-7; tentative D call: TRBD1 (6 bases). The CDR3 runs 15 residues. Germline V gives CDR1 MGHRA, CDR2 YSYEKL. V lost 0 bases, J lost 3 bases, and 12 bases lay in between. DNA of the CDR3: TGCGCCAGCAGCCAAGATGGGCAGGGGATCTACGAGCAGTACTTC. Protein sequence: CASSQDGQGIYEQYF.

This chain uses TRBV28 with TRBJ2-3, with D maybe TRBD2 (5 bases). Deletions cut 8 bases from V and 3 bases from J, with 9 bases between. Germline V lookup: CDR1 MDHEN, CDR2 SYDVKM. CDR3 length: 12 residues. The DNA for the CDR3 is TGTGCCAGCGGGAGATTGACAGATACGCAGTATTTT. Translating it yields CASGRLTDTQYF. Full variable domain (outside the CDR3, taken from reference TRBV28 and TRBJ2-3): DVKVTQSSRYLVKRTGEKVFLECVQDMDHENMFWYRQDPGLGLRLIYFSYDVKMKEKGDIPEGYSVSREKKERFSLILESASTNQTSMYLCASGRLTDTQYFGPGTRLTVL.

The gene calls are TRBV7-8 and TRBJ1-5; D may be TRBD1 (6 bases). Germline assignment: CDR1 SGHVS and CDR2 FQNEAQ. The CDR3 is 14 amino acids. Trimming shortened V by 2 bases and J by 5 bases, and 10 bases separated the two germline ends. The CDR3 DNA reads as TGTGCCAGCAGCTTAAGGGCAGGGGATCAGCCCCAGCATTTT. It specifies CASSLRAGDQPQHF.

The V and J genes are TRBV7-9 and TRBJ2-3; D gene uncertain. The CDR3 runs 14 residues. The ends were cut back, 2 bases at V and 4 bases at J, with 10 bases in the middle. Germline V gene sequence: CDR1 SEHNR, CDR2 FQNEAQ (reference sequence). The CDR3 here is CASSLILGSDTQYF. The CDR3 DNA reads TGTGCCAGCAGCTTAATTCTAGGTTCAGATACGCAGTATTTT.

A remark on this clone: Other DNA sequences within the sample encode an identical CDR3. The chain links TRBV28 to TRBJ2-7; D unclear. Trimming cost V 9 bases and J 4 bases, with 10 bases left between them. This CDR3 contains 11 residues. Per germline, CDR1 MDHEN and CDR2 SYDVKM. This CDR3 reads CASSKRYEQYF. The CDR3 DNA reads as TGTGCCAGTAGTAAGAGATACGAGCAGTACTTC.

In this sample, this clone turned up once. The chain combines TRBV7-2 with TRBJ1-2; 9 bases are shared with TRBD1. With 8 bases clipped from V and 2 bases from J, the junction kept 9 bases outside the gene matches. Germline loops: CDR1 SGHTA, CDR2 FQGNSA. The CDR3 consists of 15 residues. The CDR3 bases are TGTGCCAGCGGGGGACAGGGCCGATCGAACTATGGCTACACCTTC. This translates into CASGGQGRSNYGYTF.

In this sample, this clone turned up once. This chain connects TRBV4-1 to TRBJ1-3; no definite D call. Looked up from germline, CDR1 is MGHRA and CDR2 is YSYEKL. Trimming removed 8 bases at V and 3 bases at J, with 5 bases between. The length of the CDR3 is 11 residues. CDR3 bases: TGCGCCAGCGTGAGTGGAAACACCATATATTTT. It yields the protein CASVSGNTIYF.

This chain uses TRBV19 with TRBJ2-7, with 8 bases that match TRBD1. The CDR3 is 13 amino acids. With V trimmed by 5 bases and J by 2 bases, 2 bases remained unmatched. The germline gives CDR1 LNHDA, CDR2 SQIVND (reference sequence). This CDR3 is CASSVGQAYEQYF. The CDR3 nucleotides read TGTGCCAGTAGTGTGGGACAGGCCTACGAGCAGTACTTC.